This T cell receptor beta chain was profiled in a study of CD8+ T cells in alopecia areata. Whole-study context: Treatment with tofacitinib (6 to 18 months) was followed by 6 months off drug.

In regard to this clone: Its antigen is not identified.

Whole-study results and caveats: An increase in clonality over normal scalp was evident in lesional scalp, especially alopecia totalis/universalis. Against the mouse data, patients shared TCRs less clearly, possibly for HLA reasons.

Trimming took 8 bases from V and 6 from J; bases not matched to a gene: 4. Germline CDR1 MNHEY, CDR2 SVGAGI. The CDR3 contains 14 residues. Sequencing templates came from extracted RNA that was reverse transcribed into cDNA. Libraries were prepared by immunoSEQ multiplex PCR; TCRdb keeps only in-frame clonotypes and omits some of them. The repertoire consists of some 130,000 clones, with about 50% occurring once and the leading ten covering roughly a sixth. The starting material was CD8+ T cells sorted from blood, obtained at week 0. This receptor was taken from a human donor with alopecia areata. The J gene is TRBJ2-1, the V gene TRBV6-5; 13 bases are shared with TRBD2. For the CDR3, the DNA is TGTGCCAGCCGACTAGCGGGGGGAATCAATGAGCAGTTCTTC. Its protein product is CASRLAGGINEQFF.